The TCR beta chain under discussion was sequenced for a study of blood T cell repertoires in COVID-19. CDR1 is LNHDA, CDR2 SQIVND, per germline (reference sequence). CDR3 size: 12 residues. Trimming stripped 5 bases from V and 4 bases from J, with 6 bases between. Assay: immunoSEQ multiplex PCR; the TCRdb copy retains only in-frame clones and omits some. The sample lists 300,000 to 350,000 clones, around 88% occurring once. The TCR comes from a woman aged 25-40 years with COVID-19, enrolled during active disease. V and J are TRBV19 and TRBJ1-3; D unresolved. Sequenced: peripheral blood. The CDR3 reads CASSPEGNTIYF. CDR3 bases: TGTGCCAGTAGTCCCGAGGGAAACACCATATATTTT. Full variable domain (outside the CDR3, taken from reference TRBV19 and TRBJ1-3): DGGITQSPKYLFRKEGQNVTLSCEQNLNHDAMYWYRQDPGQGLRLIYYSQIVNDFQKGDIAEGYSVSREKKESFPLTVTSAQKNPTAFYLCASSPEGNTIYFGEGSWLTVV.